Shown below are 5 T cell receptor beta chains from a single sample sequenced in a study of blood T cells in healthy people across ages. Through a sample-barcoded 5' primer and a J-beta primer mix, a second PCR was run for roughly 7 to 12 cycles. TCRdb re-derived calls from the 5' RACE reads in MiXCR, one entry per CDR3 protein. In the table there are about 1 million distinct CDR3 sequences, approximately 26% of which are singletons. The data also belong to a second study, concerning T cells of mothers and their children.

Sequences were obtained from blood. These receptors all come from a girl aged 2-10 years in good health.

V gene TRBV7-9 combines with J gene TRBJ2-6; weak D call: TRBD2 (5 bases). The CDR3 spans 17 residues. V was trimmed by 1 base and J by 1 base, leaving 11 bases between them. Germline V gene sequence: CDR1 SEHNR, CDR2 FQNEAQ (reference sequence). The CDR3 region is CASSLVPRVSGANVLTF. The CDR3 nucleotides read TGTGCCAGCAGCTTAGTTCCGAGGGTATCTGGGGCCAACGTCCTGACTTTC.

This clonotype occurred a few times. In DNA form, the CDR3 reads TGTGCCAGCAGTCCCCCGGAAGGCCAAGAGACCCAGTACTTC. Protein sequence: CASSPPEGQETQYF. The V and J genes are TRBV5-5 and TRBJ2-5; D is uncertain. The V and J ends lost 5 bases and 1 base respectively, with 12 bases between them. CDR3 size: 14 residues. Germline CDR1 reads SGHKS; CDR2 reads YYEKEE (reference sequence).

The chain recombines TRBV27 with TRBJ1-6; D possibly corresponds to TRBD1 (5 bases). V shed 2 bases and J shed 14 bases, with 19 bases lying between them. The CDR3 sequence is 15 residues long. Germline assignment: CDR1 MNHEY and CDR2 SMNVEV (reference sequence). The CDR3 DNA sequence: TGTGCCAGCAGTTTAAACGGGGCATCCCTCTCCACCCTCCACTTT. This encodes CASSLNGASLSTLHF.

The chain carries TRBV5-1 and TRBJ2-5; D unclear. The DNA matches TRBJ2-1 better at its end, which makes the J call doubtful. This CDR3 contains 14 residues. Germline assignment: CDR1 SGHRS and CDR2 YFSETQ. CDR3 amino acids: CASSFQQLKNEQFF. The CDR3 nucleotides are TGCGCCAGCAGCTTCCAGCAATTGAAAAATGAGCAGTTCTTC.

This clonotype was counted between two and nine times. The J gene is TRBJ2-1, the V gene TRBV29-1; perhaps TRBD1 as D (5 bases). Germline CDR1 is SQVTM and CDR2 is ANQGSEA. This CDR3 spans 13 amino acids. Trimming took off 3 bases at V and 9 bases at J, with 15 bases between the two ends. The CDR3 region is CSVDVKDSAEQFF. Here the CDR3 DNA reads TGCAGCGTTGATGTTAAAGACAGCGCTGAGCAGTTCTTC.